This T cell receptor beta chain was found in a study of T cells in Graves' hyperthyroidism and ophthalmopathy. Findings of the study overall: The model made its ophthalmopathy prediction, and onset followed a median approximately 6 months later.

The TCR beta CDR3 regions underwent amplification using RNA transcripts as the source. An initial round of RT-PCR targeting the TCR CDR3 relied on the HTBI primer set. TCRdb re-derived calls from the multiplex PCR reads in MiXCR, one entry per CDR3 protein. The sample includes fewer than 750,000 distinct CDR3 sequences, around 15% seen only once; the top ten take roughly 4.5%. Details on this clonotype: What it binds is not known.

After removal of 0 bases from V and 5 bases from J, the junction contained 7 bases not matched to a gene. Per germline, CDR1 SGHRS and CDR2 YFSETQ. The CDR3 covers 16 residues. Sequencing input: blood. This TCR derives from a woman in her thirties or forties with Graves' ophthalmopathy. This sequence joins TRBV5-1 and TRBJ2-2; 7 bases map to TRBD2. CDR3 bases: TGCGCCAGCAGCTTGGCCCCCGCGGGAGCGACCGGGGAGCTGTTTTTT. Amino acids: CASSLAPAGATGELFF. Full variable domain (missing parts from reference TRBV5-1 and TRBJ2-2): KAGVTQTPRYLIKTRGQQVTLSCSPISGHRSVSWYQQTPGQGLQFLFEYFSETQRNKGNFPGRFSGRQFSNSRSEMNVSTLELGDSALYLCASSLAPAGATGELFFGEGSRLTVL.